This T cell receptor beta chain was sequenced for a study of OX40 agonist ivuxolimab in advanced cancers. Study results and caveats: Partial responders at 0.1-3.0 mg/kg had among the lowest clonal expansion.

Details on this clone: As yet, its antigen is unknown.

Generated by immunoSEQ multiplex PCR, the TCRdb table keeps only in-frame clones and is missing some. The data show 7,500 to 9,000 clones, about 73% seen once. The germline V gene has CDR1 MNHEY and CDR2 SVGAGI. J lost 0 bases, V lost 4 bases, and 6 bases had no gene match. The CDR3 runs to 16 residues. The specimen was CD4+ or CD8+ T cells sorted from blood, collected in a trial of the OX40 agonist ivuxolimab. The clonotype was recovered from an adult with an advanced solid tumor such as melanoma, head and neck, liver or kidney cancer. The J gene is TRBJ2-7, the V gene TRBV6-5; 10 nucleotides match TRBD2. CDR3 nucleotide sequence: TGTGCCAGCAGTTCCTCTAGCGGGGGCTACTCCTACGAGCAGTACTTC. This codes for CASSSSSGGYSYEQYF.